This is a list of T cell receptor beta chains from one sample in a study of blood T cell repertoires in COVID-19. Sequencing was performed with immunoSEQ multiplex PCR; in TCRdb, only in-frame clones are kept and a portion is missing. The sample holds roughly 300,000 clones, around 87% seen once. The sample was peripheral blood. Every receptor here comes from a woman aged 45-65 years who had recovered from COVID-19. Each CDR3 is given with its conserved first and last residue. D genes are given only for firm matches. A row's size may be missing; if present it is once, few, many or a size class.

clone_size: once; v_call: TRBV27; j_call: TRBJ1-5; d_call: -; cdr3_aa: CASSLEYSNQPQHF; cdr3_nt: TGTGCCAGCAGTTTGGAGTATAGCAATCAGCCCCAGCATTTT
clone_size: -; v_call: TRBV7-6; j_call: TRBJ2-1; d_call: TRBD1; cdr3_aa: CASSPRQGVYNEQFF; cdr3_nt: TGTGCCAGCAGCCCCCGGCAGGGGGTCTACAATGAGCAGTTCTTC
clone_size: -; v_call: TRBV25-1; j_call: TRBJ2-5; d_call: -; cdr3_aa: CASSEYGGLQETQYF; cdr3_nt: TGTGCCAGCAGTGAATACGGGGGGCTCCAAGAGACCCAGTACTTC
clone_size: -; v_call: TRBV19; j_call: TRBJ2-5; d_call: -; cdr3_aa: CASSTPAVGQETQYF; cdr3_nt: TGTGCCAGTAGTACCCCGGCGGTCGGCCAAGAGACCCAGTACTTC
clone_size: -; v_call: TRBV28; j_call: TRBJ2-7; d_call: TRBD2; cdr3_aa: CASSFIAGGPTNLYEQYF; cdr3_nt: TGTGCCAGCAGTTTCATAGCGGGAGGGCCCACCAACCTCTACGAGCAGTACTTC
clone_size: -; v_call: TRBV18; j_call: TRBJ2-1; d_call: -; cdr3_aa: CASSPPPGEQFF; cdr3_nt: TGTGCCAGCTCACCGCCCCCAGGTGAGCAGTTCTTC
clone_size: -; v_call: TRBV5-1; j_call: TRBJ2-3; d_call: -; cdr3_aa: CASSLSAYTDTQYF; cdr3_nt: TGCGCCAGCAGCTTATCAGCGTATACAGATACGCAGTATTTT
clone_size: few; v_call: TRBV5-1; j_call: TRBJ1-4; d_call: -; cdr3_aa: CASSLDGQPTNEKLFF; cdr3_nt: TGCGCCAGCAGCTTGGATGGACAGCCAACTAATGAAAAACTGTTTTTT
clone_size: -; v_call: TRBV7-3; j_call: TRBJ2-7; d_call: -; cdr3_aa: CASSLVRGGEQYF; cdr3_nt: TGTGCCAGCAGCTTAGTCAGGGGTGGTGAGCAGTACTTC
clone_size: -; v_call: TRBV20-1; j_call: TRBJ1-2; d_call: TRBD1; cdr3_aa: CSAWTGLGYTF; cdr3_nt: TGCAGTGCGTGGACAGGGCTGGGCTACACCTTC
clone_size: once; v_call: TRBV5-1; j_call: TRBJ2-7; d_call: TRBD2; cdr3_aa: CASSGGLAENYEQYF; cdr3_nt: TGCGCCAGCAGCGGGGGACTAGCGGAAAACTACGAGCAGTACTTC
clone_size: -; v_call: TRBV9; j_call: TRBJ2-1; d_call: -; cdr3_aa: CASSVRGGGNEQFF; cdr3_nt: TGTGCCAGCAGCGTCAGGGGCGGGGGCAATGAGCAGTTCTTC
clone_size: -; v_call: TRBV28; j_call: TRBJ1-4; d_call: TRBD1; cdr3_aa: CASSPSGTAGEKLFF; cdr3_nt: TGTGCCAGCAGCCCATCCGGGACAGCGGGTGAAAAACTGTTTTTT
clone_size: -; v_call: TRBV5-1; j_call: TRBJ1-6; d_call: TRBD1; cdr3_aa: CASSSSGTGDNSPLHF; cdr3_nt: TGCGCCAGCAGCTCATCCGGGACAGGCGATAATTCACCCCTCCACTTT
clone_size: -; v_call: TRBV19; j_call: TRBJ1-2; d_call: -; cdr3_aa: CAIESNYGYTF; cdr3_nt: TGTGCCATTGAGTCTAACTATGGCTACACCTTC
clone_size: -; v_call: TRBV6-5; j_call: TRBJ2-1; d_call: TRBD2; cdr3_aa: CASRGTSGDNEQFF; cdr3_nt: TGTGCCAGCAGAGGGACTAGCGGGGACAATGAGCAGTTCTTC
clone_size: -; v_call: TRBV9; j_call: TRBJ2-1; d_call: TRBD2; cdr3_aa: CASSDRPLSGSYNEQFF; cdr3_nt: TGTGCCAGCAGCGACCGCCCCCTTAGCGGGAGCTACAATGAGCAGTTCTTC
clone_size: -; v_call: TRBV18; j_call: TRBJ1-5; d_call: -; cdr3_aa: CASSPGGGSGQPQHF; cdr3_nt: TGTGCCAGCTCACCCGGGGGGGGCTCCGGTCAGCCCCAGCATTTT
clone_size: -; v_call: TRBV5-4; j_call: TRBJ2-1; d_call: -; cdr3_aa: CASSPKQVGEQFF; cdr3_nt: TGTGCCAGCAGCCCTAAACAGGTCGGTGAGCAGTTCTTC
clone_size: -; v_call: TRBV28; j_call: TRBJ2-1; d_call: TRBD1; cdr3_aa: CASSEHPGQYNEQFF; cdr3_nt: TGTGCCAGCAGTGAGCATCCGGGACAGTACAATGAGCAGTTCTTC
clone_size: once; v_call: TRBV19; j_call: TRBJ1-5; d_call: TRBD1; cdr3_aa: CASSMVPRTGTQPQHF; cdr3_nt: TGTGCCAGTAGTATGGTACCCCGGACAGGGACTCAGCCCCAGCATTTT
clone_size: -; v_call: TRBV5-1; j_call: TRBJ1-4; d_call: -; cdr3_aa: CASSLSQGTNEKLFF; cdr3_nt: TGCGCCAGCAGCTTAAGTCAGGGGACTAATGAAAAACTGTTTTTT
clone_size: -; v_call: TRBV7-2; j_call: TRBJ1-5; d_call: -; cdr3_aa: CASSAPYSNQPQHF; cdr3_nt: TGTGCCAGCAGCGCCCCCTATAGCAATCAGCCCCAGCATTTT
clone_size: -; v_call: TRBV28; j_call: TRBJ2-2; d_call: -; cdr3_aa: CASSSQGVGTGELFF; cdr3_nt: TGTGCCAGCAGTTCCCAGGGCGTAGGCACCGGGGAGCTGTTTTTT
clone_size: -; v_call: TRBV9; j_call: TRBJ2-1; d_call: -; cdr3_aa: CASSEFPRDSYNEQFF; cdr3_nt: TGTGCCAGCAGCGAGTTCCCCCGGGATTCCTACAATGAGCAGTTCTTC
clone_size: -; v_call: TRBV5-1; j_call: TRBJ2-5; d_call: TRBD1; cdr3_aa: CASSFGQGGETQYF; cdr3_nt: TGCGCCAGCAGCTTCGGACAGGGTGGCGAGACCCAGTACTTC
clone_size: -; v_call: TRBV9; j_call: TRBJ1-2; d_call: TRBD1; cdr3_aa: CASSDTTTGRDGYTF; cdr3_nt: TGTGCCAGCAGCGACACGACGACAGGGCGGGATGGCTACACCTTC
clone_size: -; v_call: TRBV27; j_call: TRBJ1-1; d_call: -; cdr3_aa: CASSRTRVNTEAFF; cdr3_nt: TGTGCCAGCAGTAGAACCAGGGTCAACACTGAAGCTTTCTTT
clone_size: -; v_call: TRBV29-1; j_call: TRBJ1-4; d_call: -; cdr3_aa: CSAAPPGLDEKLFF; cdr3_nt: TGCAGCGCTGCCCCCCCGGGACTCGATGAAAAACTGTTTTTT
clone_size: -; v_call: TRBV4-3; j_call: TRBJ1-4; d_call: TRBD1; cdr3_aa: CASSPGQGDEKLFF; cdr3_nt: TGCGCCAGCAGCCCGGGACAGGGGGATGAAAAACTGTTTTTT
clone_size: -; v_call: TRBV6-2/TRBV6-3; j_call: TRBJ2-7; d_call: -; cdr3_aa: CASSFSRVGYEQYF; cdr3_nt: TGTGCCAGCAGTTTTTCTCGGGTCGGGTACGAGCAGTACTTC
clone_size: -; v_call: TRBV6-5; j_call: TRBJ1-6; d_call: TRBD1; cdr3_aa: CASRGQGLEPLHF; cdr3_nt: TGTGCCAGCAGGGGACAGGGTTTAGAACCCCTCCACTTT
clone_size: -; v_call: TRBV28; j_call: TRBJ2-7; d_call: TRBD2; cdr3_aa: CASSPTGLGYEQYF; cdr3_nt: TGTGCCAGCAGTCCAACGGGACTAGGATACGAGCAGTACTTC
clone_size: -; v_call: TRBV7-3; j_call: TRBJ2-5; d_call: TRBD2; cdr3_aa: CASSPEVGGATETQYF; cdr3_nt: TGTGCCAGCAGCCCGGAGGTGGGAGGGGCCACAGAGACCCAGTACTTC
clone_size: -; v_call: TRBV28; j_call: TRBJ1-1; d_call: -; cdr3_aa: CASSLSENTEAFF; cdr3_nt: TGTGCCAGCAGTTTATCAGAGAACACTGAAGCTTTCTTT
clone_size: -; v_call: TRBV5-1; j_call: TRBJ2-3; d_call: TRBD1; cdr3_aa: CASSSPDRGSDTQYF; cdr3_nt: TGCGCCAGCAGCTCACCTGACAGGGGGTCAGATACGCAGTATTTT
clone_size: -; v_call: TRBV5-1; j_call: TRBJ2-1; d_call: -; cdr3_aa: CASSLAGVSEQFF; cdr3_nt: TGCGCCAGCAGCTTGGCCGGGGTAAGTGAGCAGTTCTTC
clone_size: -; v_call: TRBV5-8; j_call: TRBJ1-6; d_call: -; cdr3_aa: CASSFGVDSPLHF; cdr3_nt: TGTGCCAGCAGCTTCGGGGTAGATTCACCCCTCCACTTT
clone_size: -; v_call: TRBV28; j_call: TRBJ2-7; d_call: -; cdr3_aa: CASSLLGGQGDYEQYF; cdr3_nt: TGTGCCAGCAGTTTATTGGGGGGCCAGGGGGACTACGAGCAGTACTTC
clone_size: few; v_call: TRBV19; j_call: TRBJ1-5; d_call: -; cdr3_aa: CASTMMTGDQPQHF; cdr3_nt: TGTGCCAGTACAATGATGACAGGAGATCAGCCCCAGCATTTT
clone_size: -; v_call: TRBV9; j_call: TRBJ2-3; d_call: -; cdr3_aa: CASSNRVADTQYF; cdr3_nt: TGTGCCAGCAGCAACAGGGTTGCAGATACGCAGTATTTT
clone_size: -; v_call: TRBV14; j_call: TRBJ2-1; d_call: TRBD2; cdr3_aa: CASSLSGRAYNEQFF; cdr3_nt: TGTGCCAGCAGCCTAAGCGGGAGGGCTTACAATGAGCAGTTCTTC
clone_size: once; v_call: TRBV6-5; j_call: TRBJ1-2; d_call: -; cdr3_aa: CASSYFDWQGNYGYTF; cdr3_nt: TGTGCCAGCAGTTATTTCGACTGGCAGGGAAACTATGGCTACACCTTC
clone_size: -; v_call: TRBV20-1; j_call: TRBJ2-7; d_call: -; cdr3_aa: CSASSLGLGGGYEQYF; cdr3_nt: TGCAGTGCTAGTTCGCTCGGGCTCGGCGGAGGTTACGAGCAGTACTTC
clone_size: -; v_call: TRBV28; j_call: TRBJ2-1; d_call: TRBD2; cdr3_aa: CASSRPSGRSYNEQFF; cdr3_nt: TGTGCCAGCAGCCGTCCTAGCGGACGGTCCTACAATGAGCAGTTCTTC
clone_size: -; v_call: TRBV5-1; j_call: TRBJ1-2; d_call: -; cdr3_aa: CASSSQGGNGYTF; cdr3_nt: TGCGCCAGCAGCTCACAGGGAGGGAATGGCTACACCTTC
clone_size: -; v_call: TRBV5-6; j_call: TRBJ1-1; d_call: -; cdr3_aa: CASSFGRVTEAFF; cdr3_nt: TGTGCCAGCAGCTTTGGCAGGGTCACTGAAGCTTTCTTT